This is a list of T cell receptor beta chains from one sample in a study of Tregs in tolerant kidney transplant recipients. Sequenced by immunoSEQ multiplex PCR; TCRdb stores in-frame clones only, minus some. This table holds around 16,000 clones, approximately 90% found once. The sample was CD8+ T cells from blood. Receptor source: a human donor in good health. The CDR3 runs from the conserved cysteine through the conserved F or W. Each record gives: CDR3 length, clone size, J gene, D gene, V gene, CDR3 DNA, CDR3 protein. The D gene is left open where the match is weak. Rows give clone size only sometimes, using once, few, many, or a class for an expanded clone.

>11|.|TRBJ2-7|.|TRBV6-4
TGTGCCAGCAGGATTGGCTACGAGCAGTACTTC
CASRIGYEQYF
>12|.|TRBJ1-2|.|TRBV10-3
TGTGCCACCCTCCTCACTAACTATGGCTACACCTTC
CATLLTNYGYTF
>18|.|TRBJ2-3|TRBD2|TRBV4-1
TGCGCCAGCAGCCAAGTGGGGGTAGCGGGGGCCCCCACAGATACGCAGTATTTT
CASSQVGVAGAPTDTQYF
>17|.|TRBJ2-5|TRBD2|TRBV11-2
TGTGCCAGCACCTCTTGGGGCCGGGACTACCTGGTGGAGACCCAGTACTTC
CASTSWGRDYLVETQYF
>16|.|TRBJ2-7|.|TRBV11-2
TGTGCCAGCAGCCCCCATGGGGGGACCGCCCCCTACGAGCAGTACTTC
CASSPHGGTAPYEQYF
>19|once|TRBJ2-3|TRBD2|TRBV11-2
TGTGCCAGCAGCGTGACGGTGTCGACTAGCGGGGGGTTATCAGATACGCAGTATTTT
CASSVTVSTSGGLSDTQYF
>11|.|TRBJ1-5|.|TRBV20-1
TGTTTACAGGCAAGCAATCAGCCCCAGCATTTT
CLQASNQPQHF
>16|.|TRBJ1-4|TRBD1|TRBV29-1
TGCAGCGTTGAACCTTACGGGACAGGCCTTAATGAAAAACTGTTTTTT
CSVEPYGTGLNEKLFF
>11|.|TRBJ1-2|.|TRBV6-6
TGTGCCAGCAGTTTGGGGGACGTCTACACCTTC
CASSLGDVYTF
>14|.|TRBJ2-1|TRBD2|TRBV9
TGTGCCAGCAGCCCCGGGACTAGCTACAATGAGCAGTTCTTC
CASSPGTSYNEQFF
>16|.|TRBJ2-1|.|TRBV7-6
TGTGCCAGCAGCTATACGGGGCGGGCGGTCTACAATGAGCAGTTCTTC
CASSYTGRAVYNEQFF
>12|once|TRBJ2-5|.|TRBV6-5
TGTGCCAGCGACCCGTTACAAGAGACCCAGTACTTC
CASDPLQETQYF
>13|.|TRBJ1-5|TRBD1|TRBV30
TGTGCCTGGAGTCAGGGGGCAAACCAGCCCCAGCATTTT
CAWSQGANQPQHF
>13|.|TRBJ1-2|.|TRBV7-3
TGTGCCAGCAGTTCAGGGAAGGGCTATGGCTACACCTTC
CASSSGKGYGYTF
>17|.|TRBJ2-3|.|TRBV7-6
TGTGCCAGCAGCTCCTCCTCGGGGCCGGAACTTTCAGATACGCAGTATTTT
CASSSSSGPELSDTQYF
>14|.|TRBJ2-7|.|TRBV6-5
TGTGCCAGCAGTACGACGCGGACACTACGCGAGCAGTACTTC
CASSTTRTLREQYF